Listed here are 21 T cell receptor beta chains from one sample, sequenced in a study of neoadjuvant anti-PD-1 for oral cavity cancer. Profiled with immunoSEQ multiplex PCR; TCRdb holds only in-frame clones, not every one. This repertoire shows 30,000 to 40,000 clones, about 86% found once; its top ten account for roughly 4%. Source: PBMCs, taken before nivolumab (anti-PD-1) treatment. These receptors all come from a person between 40 and 85 years old with oral cavity squamous cell carcinoma.

V and J are TRBV6-1 and TRBJ1-2; 10 bases map to TRBD1. The CDR3 runs 16 residues. In germline, CDR1 is MNHNS, CDR2 SASEGT. The V and J ends lost 2 bases and 4 bases, in that order; junction bases with no gene match: 7. The CDR3 loop is CASSEYPTGGVYGYTF. As DNA, the CDR3 is TGTGCCAGCAGTGAATACCCGACAGGGGGCGTCTATGGCTACACCTTC.

The chain uses TRBV19 and TRBJ2-2; D is perhaps TRBD1 (6 bases). CDR1 and CDR2 (germline): LNHDA, SQIVND (reference sequence). The CDR3 has 14 residues. V was trimmed by 5 bases and J by 4 bases, leaving 11 bases between them. CDR3 loop: CASSARGFTGELFF. The CDR3 DNA reads as TGTGCCAGTAGTGCCAGGGGATTCACCGGGGAGCTGTTTTTT.

The CDR3 DNA is TGTGCCAGCAGTCTACTCTCAGGGTTGCGAGGCACTAACTATGGCTACACCTTC. Its protein product is CASSLLSGLRGTNYGYTF. V gene TRBV27 combines with J gene TRBJ1-2; D might be TRBD1 (5 bases). Germline CDR1 is MNHEY and CDR2 is SMNVEV (reference sequence). Trimming stripped 5 bases from V and 0 bases from J, with 22 bases between. CDR3 size: 18 residues.

The gene calls are TRBV6-4 and TRBJ2-6; D unclear. Germline CDR1 is MRHNA and CDR2 is SNTAGT. This CDR3 region has 14 residues. Trimming took off 5 bases at V and 0 bases at J, with 5 bases between the two ends. CDR3 DNA: TGTGCCAGCAGTCCAGACTCTGGGGCCAACGTCCTGACTTTC. Translation gives CASSPDSGANVLTF.

This clone was seen once. The genes are TRBV6-5 and TRBJ1-2; 9 bases match TRBD1. The CDR3 is 15 residues long. V lost 5 bases, J lost 4 bases, and 8 bases stayed unmatched. Germline V gene sequence: CDR1 MNHEY, CDR2 SVGAGI. The CDR3 bases are TGTGCCAGCAGTGGGACAGGGACGGTACCCTATGGCTACACCTTC. Translating it yields CASSGTGTVPYGYTF.

This chain joins TRBV30 and TRBJ1-2; a weak D match, TRBD1 (6 bases). Trimming removed 0 bases at V and 8 bases at J, with 13 bases between. The germline gives CDR1 GTSNPN, CDR2 SVGIG (reference sequence). CDR3 length equals 13 residues. The CDR3 spells CAWSVQGIYGYTF. CDR3 DNA sequence: TGTGCCTGGAGTGTACAGGGTATCTACGGCTACACCTTC.

This clone was observed once. This chain links TRBV4-3 with TRBJ2-7, with 9 bases identical to TRBD1. Germline V gives CDR1 LGHNA, CDR2 YSLEER. Losses at the gene ends were 4 bases for V and 5 bases for J; bases not matched to a gene: 3. This CDR3 is built from 13 residues. CDR3 residues: CASSPRQGDEQYF. DNA for the CDR3: TGCGCCAGCAGCCCGAGACAGGGGGACGAGCAGTACTTC.

The V and J genes are TRBV7-8 and TRBJ1-1; D uncertain. CDR1 is SGHVS, CDR2 FQNEAQ, per germline. V shed 1 base and J shed 0 bases, with 9 bases lying between them. This CDR3 is built from 15 residues. CDR3 region: CASSLVAGMNTEAFF. The CDR3 nucleotides are TGTGCCAGCAGCTTAGTAGCAGGAATGAACACTGAAGCTTTCTTT.

The chain employs TRBV29-1 and TRBJ1-4; D is perhaps TRBD1 (5 bases). Trimming shortened V by 3 bases and J by 5 bases, and 16 bases separated the two germline ends. Germline V CDR1 and CDR2: SQVTM, ANQGSEA. The CDR3 sequence is 15 residues long. CDR3 nucleotides: TGCAGCGTTGATAGCGGCAAGGGGCGGAATGAAAAACTGTTTTTT. This codes for CSVDSGKGRNEKLFF.

The rearrangement links TRBV7-9 to TRBJ1-1, with D unresolved. Trimming stripped 5 bases from V and 1 base from J, with 14 bases between. Germline CDR1 reads SEHNR; CDR2 reads FQNEAQ (reference sequence). The CDR3 runs 15 residues. Here the CDR3 DNA reads TGTGCCAGCAGCCCCTCTGGGTGGGGGAACACTGAAGCTTTCTTT. This translates into CASSPSGWGNTEAFF. Full variable domain (outside the CDR3, taken from reference TRBV7-9 and TRBJ1-1): DTGVSQNPRHKITKRGQNVTFRCDPISEHNRLYWYRQTLGQGPEFLTYFQNEAQLEKSRLLSDRFSAERPKGSFSTLEIQRTEQGDSAMYLCASSPSGWGNTEAFFGQGTRLTVV.

The chain recombines TRBV19 with TRBJ1-1; no reliable D call. The germline V gene has CDR1 LNHDA and CDR2 SQIVND (reference sequence). The CDR3 runs 15 residues. The V and J ends lost 4 bases and 6 bases respectively, with 18 bases between them. CDR3 region: CASSKGRTPDPEAFF. DNA of the CDR3: TGTGCCAGTAGTAAAGGTAGGACGCCCGACCCTGAAGCTTTCTTT.

This clone was seen only once. The genes are TRBV7-6 and TRBJ2-7, with a tentative D call TRBD1 (5 bases). CDR1 is SGHVS, CDR2 FNYEAQ, per germline. This CDR3 is built from 15 residues. Trimming cost V 1 base and J 4 bases, with 14 bases left between them. Here the CDR3 DNA reads TGTGCCAGCAGCTTAGTCGCCAGGGCAAATTACGAGCAGTACTTC. As protein: CASSLVARANYEQYF. The variable domain in full, with the rest retrieved from reference TRBV7-6 and TRBJ2-7, is GAGVSQSPRYKVTKRGQDVALRCDPISGHVSLYWYRQALGQGPEFLTYFNYEAQQDKSGLPNDRFSAERPEGSISTLTIQRTEQRDSAMYRCASSLVARANYEQYFGPGTRLTVT.

The chain has TRBV7-9 and TRBJ2-5; 8 positions match TRBD1. Germline CDR1 reads SEHNR; CDR2 reads FQNEAQ (reference sequence). Trimming took 2 bases from V and 3 from J; bases not matched to a gene: 5. The CDR3 sequence is 15 residues long. CDR3: CASSLRTGLEETQYF. The DNA of the CDR3 is TGTGCCAGCAGCTTAAGGACAGGGTTGGAAGAGACCCAGTACTTC.

The V gene is TRBV5-3, the J gene TRBJ1-6, with 8 bases fitting TRBD1. TRBV5-3 belongs to the ORF category, with a function that is uncertain. This CDR3 is built from 16 residues. J gave up 7 bases and V 4 bases, and 10 bases lay outside the gene matches. CDR3 amino acids: CARSRPDRGWNSPLHF. The CDR3 nucleotides are TGTGCCAGAAGCCGCCCTGACAGGGGATGGAATTCACCCCTCCACTTT.

This chain uses TRBV6-5 with TRBJ1-3; no firm D call. Trimming took 2 bases from V and 4 from J, leaving 6 bases between them. The germline V gene encodes CDR1 MNHEY and CDR2 SVGAGI. The CDR3 spans 13 residues. The CDR3 spells CASSYRGGNTIYF. The CDR3 bases are TGTGCCAGCAGTTACCGAGGAGGAAACACCATATATTTT.

The chain carries TRBV4-3 and TRBJ1-1, with D perhaps matching TRBD1 (6 bases). V gave up 0 bases and J gave up 3 bases, with 11 bases separating them. The germline gives CDR1 LGHNA, CDR2 YSLEER. This CDR3 is 15 amino acids long. The CDR3 reads CASSQDWQGYTEAFF. The CDR3 nucleotides are TGCGCCAGCAGCCAAGATTGGCAGGGGTACACTGAAGCTTTCTTT.

The rearrangement uses TRBV25-1 and TRBJ1-4; TRBD1 might be the D (6 bases). The germline gives CDR1 MGHDK, CDR2 SYGVNS. Trimming took off 2 bases at V and 8 bases at J, with 15 bases between the two ends. This CDR3 comprises 15 residues. This chain's CDR3 is CASSESGGGWEKLFF. DNA for the CDR3: TGTGCCAGCAGTGAAAGTGGTGGGGGCTGGGAAAAACTGTTTTTT. The full variable domain, its missing parts supplied by reference TRBV25-1 and TRBJ1-4, is EADIYQTPRYLVIGTGKKITLECSQTMGHDKMYWYQQDPGMELHLIHYSYGVNSTEKGDLSSESTVSRIRTEHFPLTLESARPSHTSQYLCASSESGGGWEKLFFGSGTQLSVL.

This chain connects TRBV5-1 to TRBJ2-3; the D is unclear. The CDR3 runs to 15 residues. Between the trimmed V and J ends, which lost 0 bases and 0 bases, there was a span of 8 bases. Germline values: CDR1 SGHRS, CDR2 YFSETQ. CDR3: CASSLAVDSTDTQYF. In DNA form, the CDR3 reads TGCGCCAGCAGCTTGGCAGTCGACAGCACAGATACGCAGTATTTT.

This sequence joins TRBV7-9 and TRBJ2-3, with D uncertain. There are 15 residues in the CDR3. CDR1 is SEHNR and CDR2 is FQNEAQ in the germline V gene (reference sequence). V dropped 5 bases and J dropped 0 bases, with 12 bases sitting between them. The CDR3 region has the DNA TGTGCCAGCAGCACCCACCTTGACAGCACAGATACGCAGTATTTT. Translating gives CASSTHLDSTDTQYF.

This clone occurred once. One end of the junction fails to match germline, which may point to a read error. The V gene is TRBV13, the J gene TRBJ2-3, with D possibly being TRBD2 (6 bases). The length of the CDR3 is 16 residues. CDR1 and CDR2 (germline): PRHDT, FYEKMQ (reference sequence). This chain's CDR3 is CVSSPEDGTSTDTQYF. The DNA for the CDR3 is TGTGTCAGCAGCCCCGAGGACGGGACTAGCACAGATACGCAGTATTTT. The whole variable domain, filled in from reference TRBV13 and TRBJ2-3, reads AAGVIQSPRHLIKEKRETATLKCYPIPRHDTVYWYQQGPGQDPQFLISFYEKMQSDKGSIPDRFSAQQFSDYHSELNMSSLELGDSALYFCVSSPEDGTSTDTQYFGPGTRLTVL.

The chain joins TRBV5-8 to TRBJ2-1; 10 bases map to TRBD1. The CDR3 covers 18 residues. CDR1 and CDR2 from the germline V gene are SGHTS and YDEGEE. J lost 0 bases, V lost 4 bases, and 10 bases had no gene match. CDR3: CASSLGTGATSSYNEQFF. The CDR3 DNA reads as TGTGCCAGCAGCCTCGGGACAGGGGCTACTAGCTCCTACAATGAGCAGTTCTTC.